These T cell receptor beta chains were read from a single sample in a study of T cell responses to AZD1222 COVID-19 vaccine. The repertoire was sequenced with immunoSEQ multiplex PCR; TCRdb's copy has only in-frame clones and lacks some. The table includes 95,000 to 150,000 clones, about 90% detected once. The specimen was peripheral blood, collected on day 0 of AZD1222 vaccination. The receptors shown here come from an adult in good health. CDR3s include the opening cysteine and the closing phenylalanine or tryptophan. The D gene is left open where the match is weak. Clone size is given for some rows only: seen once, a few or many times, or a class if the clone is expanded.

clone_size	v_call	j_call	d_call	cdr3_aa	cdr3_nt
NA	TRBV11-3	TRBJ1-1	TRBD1	CASSQHRGSTEAFF	TGTGCCAGCAGCCAACACAGGGGTTCCACTGAAGCTTTCTTT
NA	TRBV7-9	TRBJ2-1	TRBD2	CASSLRTSGGENEQFF	TGTGCCAGCAGCTTAAGGACTAGCGGGGGGGAAAATGAGCAGTTCTTC
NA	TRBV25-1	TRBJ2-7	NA	CASSAQGGAAEQYF	TGTGCCAGCAGTGCCCAAGGGGGGGCGGCCGAGCAGTACTTC
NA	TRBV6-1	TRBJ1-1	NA	CASSEAMWATEAFF	TGTGCCAGCAGTGAAGCGATGTGGGCCACTGAAGCTTTCTTT
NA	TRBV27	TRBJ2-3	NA	CASSPQITLSTDTQYF	TGTGCCAGCAGCCCACAGATCACACTCAGCACAGATACGCAGTATTTT
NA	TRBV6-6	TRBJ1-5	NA	CASSPPQGMESQPQHF	TGTGCCAGCAGTCCCCCCCAGGGGATGGAAAGTCAGCCCCAGCATTTT
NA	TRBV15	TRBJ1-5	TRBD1	CATSAPGTGLYSNQPQHF	TGTGCCACCAGCGCCCCCGGGACAGGCTTGTATAGCAATCAGCCCCAGCATTTT
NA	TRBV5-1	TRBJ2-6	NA	CASSLGVSGANVLTF	TGCGCCAGCAGCTTGGGTGTCTCTGGGGCCAACGTCCTGACTTTC
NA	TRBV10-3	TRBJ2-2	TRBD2	CAISRTSGGLLTGELFF	TGTGCCATCAGCCGGACTAGCGGGGGGCTCCTTACCGGGGAGCTGTTTTTT
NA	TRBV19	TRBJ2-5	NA	CASSIYPSRETQYF	TGTGCCAGTAGTATTTACCCAAGCCGGGAGACCCAGTACTTC
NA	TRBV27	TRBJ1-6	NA	CASSLFYNSPLHF	TGTGCCAGCAGTCTTTTCTATAATTCACCCCTCCACTTT
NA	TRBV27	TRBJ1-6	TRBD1	CASSLWTGYSSYNSPLHF	TGTGCCAGCAGTTTATGGACAGGGTATAGCTCCTATAATTCACCCCTCCACTTT
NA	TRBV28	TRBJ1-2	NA	CASSFQGRYYGYTF	TGTGCCAGCAGTTTCCAGGGAAGATACTATGGCTACACCTTC
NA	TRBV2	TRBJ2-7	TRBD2	CASSAGLEVWYEQYF	TGTGCCAGCAGCGCAGGACTAGAGGTTTGGTACGAGCAGTACTTC
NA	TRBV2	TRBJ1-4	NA	CASSAVDEKLFF	TGTGCCAGCAGTGCAGTGGATGAAAAACTGTTTTTT
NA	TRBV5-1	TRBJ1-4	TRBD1	CASSLTGDATNEKLFF	TGCGCCAGCAGCTTAACAGGGGATGCAACTAATGAAAAACTGTTTTTT
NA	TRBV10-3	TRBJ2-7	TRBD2	CAISVQVGTSWGEQYF	TGTGCCATCAGTGTTCAGGTAGGGACTAGCTGGGGCGAGCAGTACTTC
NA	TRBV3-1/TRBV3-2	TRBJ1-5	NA	CASSQTGQSGQPQHF	TGTGCCAGCAGCCAGACCGGACAGTCCGGTCAGCCCCAGCATTTT
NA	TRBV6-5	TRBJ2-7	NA	CASRPTTASGAEQYF	TGTGCCAGCAGACCGACTACTGCGTCGGGGGCCGAGCAGTACTTC
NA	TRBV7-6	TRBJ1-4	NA	CASSPYPVFGEKLFF	TGTGCCAGCAGCCCCTACCCGGTGTTTGGGGAAAAACTGTTTTTT
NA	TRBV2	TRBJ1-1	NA	CASTTEGGANTEAFF	TGTGCCAGCACCACCGAAGGGGGGGCGAACACTGAAGCTTTCTTT
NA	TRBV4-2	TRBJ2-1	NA	CASSQEARGTSRSYNEQFF	TGTGCCAGCAGCCAAGAGGCCAGGGGAACGTCGAGATCCTACAATGAGCAGTTCTTC
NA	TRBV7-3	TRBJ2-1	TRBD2	CASSSTSGGINEQFF	TGTGCCAGCAGCTCCACTAGCGGGGGGATCAATGAGCAGTTCTTC
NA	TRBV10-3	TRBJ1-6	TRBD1	CAIKKTGTGNSPLHF	TGTGCCATCAAGAAGACAGGGACTGGTAATTCACCCCTCCACTTT
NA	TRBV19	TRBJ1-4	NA	CASNNGNEKLFF	TGTGCCAGTAATAACGGGAATGAAAAACTGTTTTTT
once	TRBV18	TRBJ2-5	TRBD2	CASSPASGGGETQYF	TGTGCCAGCTCACCCGCTAGCGGGGGAGGCGAGACCCAGTACTTC
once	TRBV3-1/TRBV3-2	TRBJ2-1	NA	CASSQGLSRGNEQFF	TGTGCCAGCAGCCAAGGCCTAAGTCGTGGCAATGAGCAGTTCTTC
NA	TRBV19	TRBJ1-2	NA	CASSPTGPRYGYTF	TGTGCCAGTAGCCCAACCGGGCCACGGTATGGCTACACCTTC
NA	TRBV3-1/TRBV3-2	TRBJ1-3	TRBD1	CASRSRGSSGNTIYF	TGTGCCAGCAGGTCCAGGGGGAGCTCTGGAAACACCATATATTTT
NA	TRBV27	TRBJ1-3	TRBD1	CASSPGQGIPYSGNTIYF	TGTGCCAGCAGCCCGGGACAGGGGATCCCTTATTCTGGAAACACCATATATTTT
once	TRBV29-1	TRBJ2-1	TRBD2	CSVEGGTSGAFNEQFF	TGCAGCGTTGAAGGGGGGACTAGCGGGGCCTTTAATGAGCAGTTCTTC
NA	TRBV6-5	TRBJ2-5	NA	CASSHPVLETQYF	TGTGCCAGCAGCCACCCAGTTTTGGAGACCCAGTACTTC
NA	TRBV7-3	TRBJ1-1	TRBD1	CASSRQGANTEAFF	TGTGCCAGCAGCCGACAGGGGGCGAACACTGAAGCTTTCTTT
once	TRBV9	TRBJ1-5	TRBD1	CASSGTGGNQPQHF	TGTGCCAGCAGTGGGACAGGCGGCAATCAGCCCCAGCATTTT
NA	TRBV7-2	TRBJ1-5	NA	CASSLVSGGYQPQHF	TGTGCCAGCAGCTTAGTTTCCGGGGGCTACCAGCCCCAGCATTTT
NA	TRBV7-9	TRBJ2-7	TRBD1	CASSRTGEQYF	TGTGCCAGCAGCCGGACAGGCGAGCAGTACTTC
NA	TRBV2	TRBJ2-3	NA	CASSEMATGTDTQYF	TGTGCCAGCAGTGAAATGGCTACGGGCACAGATACGCAGTATTTT
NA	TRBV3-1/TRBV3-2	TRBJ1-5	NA	CASSQGGEGQPQHF	TGTGCCAGCAGCCAAGGAGGGGAGGGTCAGCCCCAGCATTTT
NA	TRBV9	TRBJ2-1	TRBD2	CASSVGLAGSNEQFF	TGTGCCAGCAGCGTAGGGCTAGCGGGGAGTAATGAGCAGTTCTTC
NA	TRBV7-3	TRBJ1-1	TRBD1	CASSWDRYTEAFF	TGTGCCAGCAGCTGGGACAGGTACACTGAAGCTTTCTTT
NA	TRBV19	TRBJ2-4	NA	CASSIVVTSNPKNIQYF	TGTGCCAGTAGTATAGTGGTTACCTCGAATCCCAAAAACATTCAGTACTTC
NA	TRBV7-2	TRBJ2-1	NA	CASSLGSRNEQFF	TGTGCCAGCAGCTTAGGATCTAGGAATGAGCAGTTCTTC
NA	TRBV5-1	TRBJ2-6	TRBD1	CASSAGTAGANVLTF	TGCGCCAGCAGCGCCGGGACAGCTGGGGCCAACGTCCTGACTTTC
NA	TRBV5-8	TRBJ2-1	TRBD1	CASSPGQGNNEQFF	TGTGCCAGCAGCCCGGGACAGGGGAACAATGAGCAGTTCTTC
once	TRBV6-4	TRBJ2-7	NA	CASSDLPGRGPLEQYF	TGTGCCAGCAGTGACCTCCCGGGACGGGGTCCCCTCGAGCAGTACTTC
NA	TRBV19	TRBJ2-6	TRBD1	CASSTRGLYFSGANVLTF	TGTGCCAGTAGTACTAGGGGGCTGTATTTCTCTGGGGCCAACGTCCTGACTTTC
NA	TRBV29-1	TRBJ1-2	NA	CSVEPQGDYGYTF	TGCAGCGTTGAACCCCAGGGTGACTATGGCTACACCTTC
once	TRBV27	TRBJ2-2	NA	CASSLISGVPGELFF	TGTGCCAGCAGTTTAATATCTGGGGTGCCCGGGGAGCTGTTTTTT
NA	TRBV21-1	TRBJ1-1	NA	CASSKEPGTTEAFF	TGTGCCAGCAGCAAAGAACCAGGGACCACTGAAGCTTTCTTT